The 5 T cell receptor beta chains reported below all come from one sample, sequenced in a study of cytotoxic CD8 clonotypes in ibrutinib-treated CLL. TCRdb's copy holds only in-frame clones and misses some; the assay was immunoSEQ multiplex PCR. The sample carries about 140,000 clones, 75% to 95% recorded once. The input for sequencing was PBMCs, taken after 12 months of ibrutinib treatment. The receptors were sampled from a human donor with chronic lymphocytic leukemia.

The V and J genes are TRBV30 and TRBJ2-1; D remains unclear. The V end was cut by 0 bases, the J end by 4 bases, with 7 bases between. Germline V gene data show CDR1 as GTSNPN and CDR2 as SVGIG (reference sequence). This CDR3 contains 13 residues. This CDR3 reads CAWSVGSYNEQFF. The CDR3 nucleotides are TGTGCCTGGAGTGTGGGAAGTTACAATGAGCAGTTCTTC.

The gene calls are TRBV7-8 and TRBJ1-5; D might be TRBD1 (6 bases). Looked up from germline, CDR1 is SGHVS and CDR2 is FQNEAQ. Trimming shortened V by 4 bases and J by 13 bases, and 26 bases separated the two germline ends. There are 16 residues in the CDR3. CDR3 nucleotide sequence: TGTGCCAGCAGCTCGTTGCCCCAGGGGCCGCTGCCTCTACAGCATTTT. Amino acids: CASSSLPQGPLPLQHF.

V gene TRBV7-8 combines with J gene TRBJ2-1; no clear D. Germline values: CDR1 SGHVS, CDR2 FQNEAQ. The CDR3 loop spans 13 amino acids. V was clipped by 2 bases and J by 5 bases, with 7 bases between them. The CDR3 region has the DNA TGTGCCAGCAGCTTACGAGTCCACAATGAGCAGTTCTTC. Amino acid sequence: CASSLRVHNEQFF. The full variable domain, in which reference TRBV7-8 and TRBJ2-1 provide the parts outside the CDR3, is GAGVSQSPRYKVAKRGQDVALRCDPISGHVSLFWYQQALGQGPEFLTYFQNEAQLDKSGLPSDRFFAERPEGSVSTLKIQRTQQEDSAVYLCASSLRVHNEQFFGPGTRLTVL.

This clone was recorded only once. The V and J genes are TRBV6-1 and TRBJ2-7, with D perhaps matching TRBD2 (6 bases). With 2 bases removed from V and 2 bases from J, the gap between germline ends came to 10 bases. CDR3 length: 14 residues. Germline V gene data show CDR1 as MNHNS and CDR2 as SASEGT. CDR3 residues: CASSERERTYEQYF. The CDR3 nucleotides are TGTGCCAGCAGTGAACGGGAGCGAACCTACGAGCAGTACTTC.

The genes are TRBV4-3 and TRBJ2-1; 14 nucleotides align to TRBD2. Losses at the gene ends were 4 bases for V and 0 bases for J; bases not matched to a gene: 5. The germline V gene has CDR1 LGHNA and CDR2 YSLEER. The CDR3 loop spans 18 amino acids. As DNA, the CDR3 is TGCGCCAGCAGCCGGAGACTAGCGGGAGGGACCTCCTACAATGAGCAGTTCTTC. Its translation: CASSRRLAGGTSYNEQFF.